Listed below are T cell receptor beta chains from one sample, sequenced in a study of CD8+ T cells in alopecia areata. Using immunoSEQ multiplex PCR, the repertoire was profiled, and TCRdb retains in-frame clones only, with some absent. This sample has about 150,000 clones; 80% to 90% occur once, and the top ten carry roughly 15%. The sequences come from CD8+ T cells sorted from blood, collected at week 0. These receptors were collected from a human donor with alopecia areata. The CDR3 runs from the conserved cysteine through the conserved F or W. The D gene is left open where the match is weak. Clone size appears in some rows only: once, few, many, or a class for an expanded clone.

d_call	v_call	clone_size	j_call	cdr3_length	cdr3_aa	cdr3_nt
TRBD1	TRBV14	-	TRBJ1-2	15	CASSFTGTGPDGYTF	TGTGCCAGCAGCTTTACCGGGACAGGGCCCGATGGCTACACCTTC
-	TRBV29-1	-	TRBJ2-1	10	CSVFGREQFF	TGCAGCGTTTTTGGACGTGAGCAGTTCTTC
-	TRBV5-1	-	TRBJ2-2	18	CASSFDYLGAGNTGELFF	TGCGCCAGCAGCTTCGACTACTTGGGGGCAGGGAACACCGGGGAGCTGTTTTTT
-	TRBV4-1	-	TRBJ1-4	15	CASSQDPGVSEKLFF	TGCGCCAGCAGCCAAGATCCGGGGGTCAGTGAAAAACTGTTTTTT
-	TRBV9	-	TRBJ2-7	13	CASSDPSGYEQYF	TGTGCCAGCAGTGACCCATCGGGGTACGAGCAGTACTTC
TRBD2	TRBV19	-	TRBJ2-1	16	CASSVLAGATYNEQFF	TGTGCCAGTAGTGTGTTAGCGGGAGCAACCTACAATGAGCAGTTCTTC
TRBD2	TRBV7-6	-	TRBJ2-3	15	CASTIAGGPPDTQYF	TGTGCCAGCACCATAGCGGGGGGGCCCCCAGATACGCAGTATTTT
-	TRBV7-9	-	TRBJ2-7	13	CASSLGGKVEQYF	TGTGCCAGCAGCTTAGGAGGAAAGGTCGAGCAGTACTTC
TRBD1	TRBV6-6	-	TRBJ2-1	14	CASSVPGQGMGQFF	TGTGCCAGCAGCGTCCCGGGACAGGGGATGGGGCAGTTCTTC
TRBD1	TRBV27	-	TRBJ1-5	15	CASSPDRAGNQPQHF	TGTGCCAGCAGCCCGGACAGGGCGGGCAATCAGCCCCAGCATTTT
TRBD1	TRBV5-1	-	TRBJ2-7	14	CASSSGTGTYEQYF	TGCGCCAGCAGCTCCGGGACAGGGACCTACGAGCAGTACTTC
TRBD2	TRBV5-1	-	TRBJ2-1	17	CASSLGLAGGRYNEQFF	TGCGCCAGCAGCTTGGGACTAGCGGGGGGCCGCTACAATGAGCAGTTCTTC
-	TRBV27	once	TRBJ2-7	14	CASSFLGANYEQYF	TGTGCCAGCAGTTTTTTGGGGGCCAACTACGAGCAGTACTTC
-	TRBV29-1	few	TRBJ2-3	10	CSVLGDTQYF	TGCAGCGTTCTGGGGGATACGCAGTATTTT
-	TRBV7-9	-	TRBJ2-6	15	CASSRQSSGANVLTF	TGTGCCAGCAGCCGACAGAGCTCTGGGGCCAACGTCCTGACTTTC
-	TRBV29-1	once	TRBJ2-1	16	CSVEGNLVLMDNEQFF	TGCAGCGTTGAAGGGAATCTAGTTCTAATGGACAATGAGCAGTTCTTC
-	TRBV5-1	-	TRBJ1-1	14	CASSWGGRGTEAFF	TGCGCCAGCAGCTGGGGGGGCCGAGGCACTGAAGCTTTCTTT
TRBD1	TRBV19	-	TRBJ2-1	15	CASSISGGIYNEQFF	TGTGCCAGTAGTATATCAGGGGGCATATACAATGAGCAGTTCTTC
TRBD2	TRBV9	few	TRBJ2-7	15	CASSVGLADTYEQYF	TGTGCCAGCAGCGTAGGACTAGCCGACACCTACGAGCAGTACTTC
-	TRBV27	-	TRBJ1-1	11	CASRSYTEAFF	TGTGCCAGCAGATCATACACTGAAGCTTTCTTT
TRBD2	TRBV5-1	-	TRBJ2-7	16	CASSLGPSGFSYEQYF	TGCGCCAGCAGCTTGGGCCCTAGCGGGTTCTCCTACGAGCAGTACTTC
TRBD1	TRBV4-1	-	TRBJ1-1	16	CASSQDPTGGHTEAFF	TGCGCCAGCAGCCAAGACCCGACAGGGGGCCACACTGAAGCTTTCTTT
TRBD1	TRBV5-1	-	TRBJ2-7	14	CASFRDRGNYEQYF	TGCGCCAGTTTCCGGGACAGGGGGAATTACGAGCAGTACTTC
-	TRBV5-1	-	TRBJ2-1	15	CASSLEGAENNEQFF	TGCGCCAGCAGCTTGGAGGGCGCCGAGAACAATGAGCAGTTCTTC
TRBD2	TRBV7-6	-	TRBJ2-2	15	CASSLSGSIAGELFF	TGTGCCAGCAGCTTGAGCGGGAGCATCGCCGGGGAGCTGTTTTTT
TRBD1	TRBV11-2	-	TRBJ2-2	14	CASSLTGITGELFF	TGTGCCAGCAGCTTGACAGGGATCACCGGGGAGCTGTTTTTT
-	TRBV7-6	-	TRBJ2-7	13	CASSYQDSYEQYF	TGTGCCAGCAGCTACCAGGACAGCTACGAGCAGTACTTC
TRBD2	TRBV30	-	TRBJ2-1	15	CAWSVASGPYNEQFF	TGTGCCTGGAGTGTGGCTAGCGGACCCTACAATGAGCAGTTCTTC
TRBD2	TRBV4-1	-	TRBJ2-3	18	CASSLGWRLAGSPSTQYF	TGCGCCAGCAGCCTAGGGTGGAGACTAGCGGGGTCCCCTTCTACGCAGTATTTT
TRBD2	TRBV4-1	-	TRBJ2-3	17	CASSQGELAGRTDTQYF	TGCGCCAGCAGCCAGGGAGAACTAGCGGGAAGGACAGATACGCAGTATTTT
TRBD1	TRBV29-1	-	TRBJ2-7	13	CSGSQGATYEQYF	TGCAGCGGGTCACAGGGGGCGACCTACGAGCAGTACTTC
-	TRBV2	-	TRBJ2-1	11	CASPLGNEQFF	TGTGCCAGCCCCTTGGGCAATGAGCAGTTCTTC
-	TRBV7-9	-	TRBJ1-1	15	CASSPPGGMNTEAFF	TGTGCCAGCAGCCCTCCGGGGGGAATGAACACTGAAGCTTTCTTT
-	TRBV14	few	TRBJ1-1	13	CASSREGTAEAFF	TGTGCCAGCAGCCGCGAAGGGACGGCTGAAGCTTTCTTT
-	TRBV27	-	TRBJ2-7	15	CASSLTGASSYEQYF	TGTGCCAGCAGCCTAACAGGTGCGAGCTCCTACGAGCAGTACTTC
-	TRBV19	once	TRBJ2-1	16	CASSMDQGYSYNEQFF	TGTGCCAGTAGTATGGATCAGGGTTATTCCTACAATGAGCAGTTCTTC
-	TRBV10-3	-	TRBJ2-2	15	CAISVLEINTGELFF	TGTGCCATCAGTGTACTAGAGATCAACACCGGGGAGCTGTTTTTT
TRBD1	TRBV2	-	TRBJ2-3	16	CASRHWGTGDTDTQYF	TGTGCCAGCAGACACTGGGGGACAGGGGACACAGATACGCAGTATTTT
-	TRBV7-9	-	TRBJ2-3	13	CASSLVDTDTQYF	TGTGCCAGCAGCTTAGTCGACACAGATACGCAGTATTTT
TRBD1	TRBV4-1	-	TRBJ2-3	16	CASSKGTGGSTDTQYF	TGCGCCAGCAGCAAAGGGACAGGAGGTAGCACAGATACGCAGTATTTT
TRBD1	TRBV2	-	TRBJ2-7	15	CASSLTGEHSYEQYF	TGTGCCAGCAGCTTAACAGGGGAACACTCCTACGAGCAGTACTTC
-	TRBV11-2	-	TRBJ2-3	17	CASSLITTHLLTDTQYF	TGTGCCAGCAGCTTAATAACGACCCACCTCCTCACAGATACGCAGTATTTT
-	TRBV6-1	-	TRBJ2-5	14	CASSELGRAETQYF	TGTGCCAGCAGTGAATTAGGCAGGGCAGAGACCCAGTACTTC
-	TRBV7-6	-	TRBJ2-6	14	CASSPDSGANVLTF	TGTGCCAGCAGTCCCGACTCTGGGGCCAACGTCCTGACTTTC
-	TRBV2	-	TRBJ2-7	12	CASSESSYEQYF	TGTGCCAGCAGTGAATCGTCCTACGAGCAGTACTTC
TRBD1	TRBV7-9	-	TRBJ2-7	15	CASSRPGQGLYEQYF	TGTGCCAGCAGCCGCCCGGGACAGGGGCTGTACGAGCAGTACTTC
TRBD1	TRBV25-1	-	TRBJ2-7	15	CASIKDRVGSYEQYF	TGTGCCAGCATCAAAGACAGGGTAGGATCCTACGAGCAGTACTTC
-	TRBV5-4	once	TRBJ2-7	18	CASSPRGGETPNRLPANF	TGTGCCAGCAGCCCTAGGGGGGGTGAAACCCCCAATCGACTGCCAGCGAACTTC
-	TRBV27	-	TRBJ2-2	22	CASSLSPPHPLIGGLGTGELFF	TGTGCCAGCAGTTTATCCCCTCCGCACCCTCTGATAGGGGGTCTGGGAACCGGGGAGCTGTTTTTT
TRBD1	TRBV4-1	-	TRBJ1-5	16	CASSPGQGVSNQPQHF	TGCGCCAGCAGCCCGGGACAGGGGGTGAGCAATCAGCCCCAGCATTTT
TRBD1	TRBV6-1	-	TRBJ2-3	16	CASSASGTGITDTQYF	TGTGCCAGCAGTGCATCCGGGACAGGGATCACAGATACGCAGTATTTT
-	TRBV6-5	-	TRBJ1-1	14	CASSEEGVNTEAFF	TGTGCCAGCAGTGAAGAGGGCGTGAACACTGAAGCTTTCTTT
TRBD1	TRBV11-2	once	TRBJ2-3	17	CASSLDLWGQGTDTQYF	TGTGCCAGCAGCTTAGATCTTTGGGGACAGGGCACAGATACGCAGTATTTT
-	TRBV30	-	TRBJ2-7	12	CAWGSPVYEQYF	TGTGCCTGGGGGTCACCAGTCTACGAGCAGTACTTC
-	TRBV15	-	TRBJ2-7	15	CATSRGERVTYEQYF	TGTGCCACCAGCAGAGGTGAGCGTGTTACCTACGAGCAGTACTTC